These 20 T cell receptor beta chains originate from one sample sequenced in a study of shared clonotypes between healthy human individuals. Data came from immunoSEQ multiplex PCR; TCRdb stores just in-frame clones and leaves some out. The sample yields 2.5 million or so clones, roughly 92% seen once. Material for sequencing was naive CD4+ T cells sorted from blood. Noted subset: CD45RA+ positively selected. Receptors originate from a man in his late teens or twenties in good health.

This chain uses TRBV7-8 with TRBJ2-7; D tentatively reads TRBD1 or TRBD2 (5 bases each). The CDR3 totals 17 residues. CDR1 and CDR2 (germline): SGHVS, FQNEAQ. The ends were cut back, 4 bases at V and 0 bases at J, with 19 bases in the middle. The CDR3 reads CASSSMTGTSSSYEQYF. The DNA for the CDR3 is TGTGCCAGCAGCTCGATGACCGGGACGTCAAGCTCCTACGAGCAGTACTTC.

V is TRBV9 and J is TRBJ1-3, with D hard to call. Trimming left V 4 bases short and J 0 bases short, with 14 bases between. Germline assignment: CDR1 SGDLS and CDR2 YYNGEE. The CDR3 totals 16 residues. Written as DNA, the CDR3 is TGTGCCAGCAGCCTATATGACACCAACTCTGGAAACACCATATATTTT. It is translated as CASSLYDTNSGNTIYF.

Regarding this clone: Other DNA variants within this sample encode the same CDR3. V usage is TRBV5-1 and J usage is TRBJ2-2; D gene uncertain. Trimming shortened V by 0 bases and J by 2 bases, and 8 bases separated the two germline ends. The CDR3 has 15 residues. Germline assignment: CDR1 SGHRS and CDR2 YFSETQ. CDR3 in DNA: TGCGCCAGCAGCTTGGACCCTAGTAACACCGGGGAGCTGTTTTTT. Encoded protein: CASSLDPSNTGELFF.

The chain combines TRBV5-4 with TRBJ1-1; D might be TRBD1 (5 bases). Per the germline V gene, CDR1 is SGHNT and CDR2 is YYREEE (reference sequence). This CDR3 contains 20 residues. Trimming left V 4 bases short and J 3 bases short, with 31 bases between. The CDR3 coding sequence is TGTGCCAGCAGCCCCCAGACAGTGTACTCATTTTTTCGGAGTGACACTGAAGCTTTCTTT. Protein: CASSPQTVYSFFRSDTEAFF.

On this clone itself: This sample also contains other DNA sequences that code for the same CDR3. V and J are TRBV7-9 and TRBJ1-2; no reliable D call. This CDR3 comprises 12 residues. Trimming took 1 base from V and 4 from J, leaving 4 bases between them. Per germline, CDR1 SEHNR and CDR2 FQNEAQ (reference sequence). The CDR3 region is CASSLESYGYTF. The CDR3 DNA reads TGTGCCAGCAGCTTAGAGAGCTATGGCTACACCTTC.

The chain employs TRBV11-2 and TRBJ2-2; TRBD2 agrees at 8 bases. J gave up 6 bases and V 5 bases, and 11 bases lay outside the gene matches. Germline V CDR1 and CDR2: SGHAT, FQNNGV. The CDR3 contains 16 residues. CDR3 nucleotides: TGTGCCAGCAGCCAACAACCCCGGCGGGAGGCCGGGGAGCTGTTTTTT. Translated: CASSQQPRREAGELFF.

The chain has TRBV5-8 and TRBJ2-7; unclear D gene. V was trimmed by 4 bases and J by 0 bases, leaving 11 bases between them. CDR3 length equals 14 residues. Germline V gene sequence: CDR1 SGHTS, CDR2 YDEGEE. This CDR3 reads CASSPRPSSYEQYF. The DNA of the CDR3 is TGTGCCAGCAGCCCCCGGCCGTCCTCCTACGAGCAGTACTTC.

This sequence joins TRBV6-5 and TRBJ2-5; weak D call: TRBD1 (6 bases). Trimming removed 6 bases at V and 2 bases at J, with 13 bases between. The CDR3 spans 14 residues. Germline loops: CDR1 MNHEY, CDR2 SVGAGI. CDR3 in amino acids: CASRRLQGQETQYF. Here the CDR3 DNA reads TGTGCCAGCAGGCGTTTACAGGGTCAAGAGACCCAGTACTTC.

The CDR3, as DNA: TGTGCCAGCAGCAAAGAGGACTATCGTCTTTACGAGCAGTACTTC. Translated: CASSKEDYRLYEQYF. V is TRBV7-3 and J is TRBJ2-7, with D possibly matching TRBD2 (6 bases). In germline, CDR1 is SGHTA, CDR2 FQGTGA. Trimming removed 5 bases at V and 4 bases at J, with 18 bases between. This CDR3 comprises 15 residues.

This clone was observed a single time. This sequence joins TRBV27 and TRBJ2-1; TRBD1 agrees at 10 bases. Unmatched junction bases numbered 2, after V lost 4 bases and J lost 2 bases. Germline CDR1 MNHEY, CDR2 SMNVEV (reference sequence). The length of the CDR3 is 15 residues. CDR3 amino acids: CASSYDRGPYNEQFF. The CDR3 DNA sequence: TGTGCCAGCAGTTACGACAGGGGGCCCTACAATGAGCAGTTCTTC.

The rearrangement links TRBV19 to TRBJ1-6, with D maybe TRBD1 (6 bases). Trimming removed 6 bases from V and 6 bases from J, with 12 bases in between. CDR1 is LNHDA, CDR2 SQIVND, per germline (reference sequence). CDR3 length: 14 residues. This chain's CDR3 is CASSQTGLNSPLHF. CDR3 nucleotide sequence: TGTGCCAGTAGCCAGACAGGCCTTAATTCACCCCTCCACTTT.

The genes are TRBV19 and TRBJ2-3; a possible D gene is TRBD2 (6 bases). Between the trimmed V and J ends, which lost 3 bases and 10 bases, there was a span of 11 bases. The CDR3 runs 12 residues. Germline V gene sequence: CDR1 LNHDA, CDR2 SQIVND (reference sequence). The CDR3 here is CASSIGGRAQYF. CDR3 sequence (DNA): TGTGCCAGTAGTATCGGGGGAAGGGCGCAGTATTTT.

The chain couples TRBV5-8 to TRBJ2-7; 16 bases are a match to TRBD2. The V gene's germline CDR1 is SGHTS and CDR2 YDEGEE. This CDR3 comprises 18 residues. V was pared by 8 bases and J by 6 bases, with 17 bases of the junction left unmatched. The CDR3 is CASSQGPGLAGGRSEQYF. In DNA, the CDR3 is TGTGCCAGTTCCCAGGGACCGGGACTAGCGGGAGGGCGAAGCGAGCAGTACTTC.

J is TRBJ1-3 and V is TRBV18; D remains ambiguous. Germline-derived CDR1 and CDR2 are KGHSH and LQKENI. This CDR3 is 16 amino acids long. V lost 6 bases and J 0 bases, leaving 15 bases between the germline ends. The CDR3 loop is CASSPTASSSGNTIYF. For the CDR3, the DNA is TGTGCCAGCTCTCCCACCGCGTCCTCCTCTGGAAACACCATATATTTT.

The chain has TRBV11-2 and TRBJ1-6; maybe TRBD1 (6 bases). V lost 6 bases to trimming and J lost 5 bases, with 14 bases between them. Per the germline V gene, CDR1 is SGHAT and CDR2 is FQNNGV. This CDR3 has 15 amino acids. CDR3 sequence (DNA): TGTGCCAGCAGAACAGGGTATTTCGATAATTCACCCCTCCACTTT. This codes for CASRTGYFDNSPLHF.

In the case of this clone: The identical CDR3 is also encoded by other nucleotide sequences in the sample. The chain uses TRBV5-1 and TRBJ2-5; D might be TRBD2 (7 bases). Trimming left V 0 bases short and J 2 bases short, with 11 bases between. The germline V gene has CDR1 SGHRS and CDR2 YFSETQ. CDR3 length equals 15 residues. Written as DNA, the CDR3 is TGCGCCAGCAGCTTGGGGGCGGGGGCACAAGAGACCCAGTACTTC. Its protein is CASSLGAGAQETQYF.

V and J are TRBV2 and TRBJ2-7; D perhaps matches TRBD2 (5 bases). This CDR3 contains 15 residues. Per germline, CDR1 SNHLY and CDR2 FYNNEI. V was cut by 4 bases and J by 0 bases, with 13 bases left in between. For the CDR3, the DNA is TGTGCCAGCAGTGCCGTTGGAGCGGACTCCTACGAGCAGTACTTC. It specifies CASSAVGADSYEQYF. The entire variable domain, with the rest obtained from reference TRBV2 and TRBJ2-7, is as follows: EPEVTQTPSHQVTQMGQEVILRCVPISNHLYFYWYRQILGQKVEFLVSFYNNEISEKSEIFDDQFSVERPDGSNFTLKIRSTKLEDSAMYFCASSAVGADSYEQYFGPGTRLTVT.

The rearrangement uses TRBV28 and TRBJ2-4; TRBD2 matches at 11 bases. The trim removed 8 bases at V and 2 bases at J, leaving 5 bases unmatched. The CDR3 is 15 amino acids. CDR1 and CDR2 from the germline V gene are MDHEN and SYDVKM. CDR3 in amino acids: CASLSGGASKNIQYF. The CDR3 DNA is TGTGCCAGCCTTAGCGGGGGGGCGTCCAAAAACATTCAGTACTTC.

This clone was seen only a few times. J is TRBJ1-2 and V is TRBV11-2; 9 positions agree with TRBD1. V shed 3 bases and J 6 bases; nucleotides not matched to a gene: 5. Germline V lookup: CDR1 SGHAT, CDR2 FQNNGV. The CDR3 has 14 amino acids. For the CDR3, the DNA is TGTGCCAGCAGCTTCGGACAGGGGTCGAATGGCTACACCTTC. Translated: CASSFGQGSNGYTF.

The CDR3, as DNA: TGTGCCAGCAGCCCCCGACAGCTCTTTAACTATGGCTACACCTTC. Translating gives CASSPRQLFNYGYTF. J is TRBJ1-2 and V is TRBV7-9; weak D call: TRBD1 (5 bases). This CDR3 has 15 amino acids. Germline values: CDR1 SEHNR, CDR2 FQNEAQ (reference sequence). V was trimmed by 5 bases and J by 1 base, leaving 14 bases between them.